This T cell receptor (beta chain) was sequenced in a study of Ad26.COV2.S vaccination and SARS-CoV-2 variants. The treatment is: roughly 20 received Ad26.COV2.S at low or high dose, single or two shots; roughly five received placebo; per-sample allocation not given. Sampling happened 63 days after the first vaccine or placebo injection. Its platform was an Ad26 vector, and its expressed antigen was Wuhan-strain SARS-CoV-2 spike. In the case of this clone: Its cognate antigen is unknown.

Germline CDR1 reads SGHAT; CDR2 reads FQNNGV. The ends were cut back, 8 bases at V and 1 base at J, with 11 bases in the middle. The CDR3 is made up of 13 amino acids. Sequenced by immunoSEQ multiplex PCR; TCRdb stores in-frame clones only, minus some. Of under 600,000 clones listed, about 88% are singletons. General study results and limits: Reported findings describe substantial breadth in spike-specific CD8+ and CD4+ T cell responses following vaccination. Estimates derived from TCR breadth and depth analyses may have underestimated total T cell responses. Vaccinated individuals (as opposed to placebo recipients) had higher spike-specific TCR breadth.

Sequenced here: peripheral blood, sampled in a trial of Ad26.COV2.S vaccine versus placebo. The V and J genes are TRBV11-2 and TRBJ1-2; D is undetermined. The sequence came from a person between 18 and 60 years old who received the Ad26.COV2.S COVID-19 vaccine or a placebo. The CDR3 here is CASPFQYNYGYTF. The CDR3 DNA sequence: TGTGCCAGCCCTTTCCAGTATAACTATGGCTACACCTTC.